This T cell receptor beta chain was identified in a study of early T cells in non-severe SARS-CoV-2 infection. The sample holds a few counts of this clonotype. The CDR3 is made up of 14 amino acids. In germline, CDR1 is MGHDK, CDR2 SYGVNS. Trimming removed 1 base from V and 4 bases from J, with 10 bases in between. TCRdb redid the calling of the 5' RACE reads with MiXCR, one entry per CDR3 protein. The data show 40,000 to 45,000 distinct CDR3 sequences, around 9.9% seen once. The source is an adult who was a healthcare worker with PCR-confirmed SARS-CoV-2 infection or an uninfected control (not recorded which). This rearrangement joins TRBV25-1 to TRBJ1-1, with D uncertain. The specimen sequenced was whole blood. The CDR3 nucleotides read TGTGCCAGCAGTGAATTTCTGGGTCTCACTGAAGCTTTCTTT. This encodes CASSEFLGLTEAFF. The full variable domain, in which reference TRBV25-1 and TRBJ1-1 provide the parts outside the CDR3, is EADIYQTPRYLVIGTGKKITLECSQTMGHDKMYWYQQDPGMELHLIHYSYGVNSTEKGDLSSESTVSRIRTEHFPLTLESARPSHTSQYLCASSEFLGLTEAFFGQGTRLTVV.